Sequencing of this TCR beta chain was carried out in a study of cytomegalovirus exposure and HLA in healthy donors. It was with 60 Vbeta and 13 Jbeta primers that the PCR ran. Sequenced by immunoSEQ multiplex PCR; TCRdb stores in-frame clones only, minus some. The sample lists over 110,000 clones; approximately 78% were seen once. Overall study findings and caveats: An analysis was carried out at a later point. It showed that HLA-associated TCR beta chains were more clonally expanded than equally common non-associated chains. Per a prior analysis, the majority of TCR beta V segments were productive roughly 87% or roughly 30% of the time. Later work found that TCR association rates differed between HLA loci; DRB1 had the most and HLA-C the fewest. Immune exposure was documented only through CMV serostatus.

The V gene's germline CDR1 is SNHLY and CDR2 FYNNEI. Trimming pared 4 bases from V and 5 bases from J, leaving 17 bases between. The CDR3 extends over 15 amino acids. As regards this clone: Its target is unknown.

The clonotype comes from a woman in her 40s in good health and CMV-seropositive. Sequences were obtained from PBMCs. The J gene is TRBJ1-1, the V gene TRBV2, with D possibly matching TRBD1 (6 bases). The CDR3 spells CASSAQGPIGTEAFF. The CDR3 nucleotides read TGTGCCAGCAGTGCCCAGGGGCCCATTGGGACTGAAGCTTTCTTT.